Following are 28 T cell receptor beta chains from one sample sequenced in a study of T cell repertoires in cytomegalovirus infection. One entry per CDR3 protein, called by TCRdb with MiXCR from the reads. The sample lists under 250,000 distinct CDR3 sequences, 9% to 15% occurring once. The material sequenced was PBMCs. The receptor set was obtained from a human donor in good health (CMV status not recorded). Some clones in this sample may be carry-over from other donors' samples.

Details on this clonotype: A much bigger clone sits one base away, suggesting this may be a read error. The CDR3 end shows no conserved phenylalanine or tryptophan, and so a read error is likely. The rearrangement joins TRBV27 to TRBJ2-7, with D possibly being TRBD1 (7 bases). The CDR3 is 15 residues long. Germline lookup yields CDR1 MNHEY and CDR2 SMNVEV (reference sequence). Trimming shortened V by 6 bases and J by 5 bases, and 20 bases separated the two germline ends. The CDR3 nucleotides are TGTGCCAGCAGCCGCGACAGGGTCGTAGCGGACGAGCAGTACTTA. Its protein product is CASSRDRVVADEQYL.

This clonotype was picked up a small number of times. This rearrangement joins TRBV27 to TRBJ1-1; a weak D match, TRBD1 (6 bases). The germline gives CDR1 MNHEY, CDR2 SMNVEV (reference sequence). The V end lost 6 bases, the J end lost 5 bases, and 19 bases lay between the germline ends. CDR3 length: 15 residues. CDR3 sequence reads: CASSPREGEVTEAFF. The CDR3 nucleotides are TGTGCCAGCAGCCCAAGGGAGGGGGAGGTTACTGAAGCTTTCTTT.

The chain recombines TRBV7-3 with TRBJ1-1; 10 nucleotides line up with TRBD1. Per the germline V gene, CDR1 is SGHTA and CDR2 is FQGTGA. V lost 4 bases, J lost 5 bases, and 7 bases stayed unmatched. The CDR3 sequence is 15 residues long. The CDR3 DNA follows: TGTGCCAGCAGCTCACGGGACAGGGGAAAGACTGAAGCTTTCTTT. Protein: CASSSRDRGKTEAFF.

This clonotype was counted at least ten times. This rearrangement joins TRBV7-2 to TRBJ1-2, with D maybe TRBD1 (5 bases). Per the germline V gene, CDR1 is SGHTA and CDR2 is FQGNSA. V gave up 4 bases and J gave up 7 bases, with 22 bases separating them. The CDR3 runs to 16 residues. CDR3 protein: CASSSARGSEGAGYTF. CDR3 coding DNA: TGTGCCAGCAGCTCCGCGAGGGGCTCGGAAGGCGCTGGCTACACCTTC. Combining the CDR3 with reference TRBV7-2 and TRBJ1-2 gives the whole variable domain GAGVSQSPSNKVTEKGKDVELRCDPISGHTALYWYRQSLGQGLEFLIYFQGNSAPDKSGLPSDRFSAERTGGSVSTLTIQRTQQEDSAVYLCASSSARGSEGAGYTFGSGTRLTVV.

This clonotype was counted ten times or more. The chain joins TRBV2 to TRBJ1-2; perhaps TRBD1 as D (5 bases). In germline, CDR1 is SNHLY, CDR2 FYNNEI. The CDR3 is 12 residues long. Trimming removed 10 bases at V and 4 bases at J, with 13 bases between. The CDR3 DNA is TGTGCCACCCTCGGGACGGCCTATGGCTACACCTTC. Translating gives CATLGTAYGYTF. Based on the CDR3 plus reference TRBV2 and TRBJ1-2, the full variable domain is EPEVTQTPSHQVTQMGQEVILRCVPISNHLYFYWYRQILGQKVEFLVSFYNNEISEKSEIFDDQFSVERPDGSNFTLKIRSTKLEDSAMYFCATLGTAYGYTFGSGTRLTVV.

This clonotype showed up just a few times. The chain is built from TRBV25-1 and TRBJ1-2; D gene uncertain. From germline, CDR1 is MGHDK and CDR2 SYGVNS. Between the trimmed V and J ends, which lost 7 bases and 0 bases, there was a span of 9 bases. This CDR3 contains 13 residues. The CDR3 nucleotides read TGTGCCAGCAAGGCAGGTACTAACTATGGCTACACCTTC. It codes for CASKAGTNYGYTF.

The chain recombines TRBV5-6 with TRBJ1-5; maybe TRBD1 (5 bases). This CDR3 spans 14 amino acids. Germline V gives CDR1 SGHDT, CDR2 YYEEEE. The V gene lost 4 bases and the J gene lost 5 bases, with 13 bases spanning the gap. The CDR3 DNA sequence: TGTGCCAGCAGCGGGTGGGGCACTTATCAGCCCCAGCATTTT. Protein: CASSGWGTYQPQHF.

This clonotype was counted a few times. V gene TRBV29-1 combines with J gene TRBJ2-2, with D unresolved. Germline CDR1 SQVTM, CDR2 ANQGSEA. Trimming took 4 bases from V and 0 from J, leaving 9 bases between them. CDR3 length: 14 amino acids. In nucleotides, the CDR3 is TGCAGCGTTGCGTTGGATACGAACACCGGGGAGCTGTTTTTT. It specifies CSVALDTNTGELFF.

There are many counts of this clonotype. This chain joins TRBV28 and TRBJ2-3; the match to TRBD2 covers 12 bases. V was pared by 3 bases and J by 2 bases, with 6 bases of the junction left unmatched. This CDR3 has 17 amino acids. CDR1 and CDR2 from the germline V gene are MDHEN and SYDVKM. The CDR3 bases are TGTGCCAGCAGTTTGCGGACTAGCGGGATCCCCACAGATACGCAGTATTTT. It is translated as CASSLRTSGIPTDTQYF.

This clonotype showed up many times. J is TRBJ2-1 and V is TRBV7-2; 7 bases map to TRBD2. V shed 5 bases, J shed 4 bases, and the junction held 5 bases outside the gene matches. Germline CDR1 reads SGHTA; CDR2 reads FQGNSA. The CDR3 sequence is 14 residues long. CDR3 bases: TGTGCCAGCAGCCCGGTGCGGGGGTACAATGAGCAGTTCTTC. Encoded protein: CASSPVRGYNEQFF.

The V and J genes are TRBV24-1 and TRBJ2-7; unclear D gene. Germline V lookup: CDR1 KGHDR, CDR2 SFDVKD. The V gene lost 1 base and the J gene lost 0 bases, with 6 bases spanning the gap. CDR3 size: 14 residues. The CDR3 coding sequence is TGTGCCACCAGTGATTTTGAGTACTCCTACGAGCAGTACTTC. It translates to CATSDFEYSYEQYF.

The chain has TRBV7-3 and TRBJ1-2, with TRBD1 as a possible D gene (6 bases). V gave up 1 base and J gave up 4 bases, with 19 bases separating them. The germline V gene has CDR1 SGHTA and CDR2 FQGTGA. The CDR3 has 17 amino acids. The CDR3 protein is CASSLRAGGLSSYGYTF. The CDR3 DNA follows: TGTGCCAGCAGCTTAAGGGCCGGGGGCCTATCTTCCTATGGCTACACCTTC.

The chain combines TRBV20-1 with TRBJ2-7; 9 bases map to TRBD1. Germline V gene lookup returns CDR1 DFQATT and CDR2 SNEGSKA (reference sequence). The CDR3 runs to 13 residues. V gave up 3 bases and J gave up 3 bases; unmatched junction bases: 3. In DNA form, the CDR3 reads TGCAGTGCTAGGAAGACAGGGGGCTACGAGCAGTACTTC. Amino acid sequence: CSARKTGGYEQYF.

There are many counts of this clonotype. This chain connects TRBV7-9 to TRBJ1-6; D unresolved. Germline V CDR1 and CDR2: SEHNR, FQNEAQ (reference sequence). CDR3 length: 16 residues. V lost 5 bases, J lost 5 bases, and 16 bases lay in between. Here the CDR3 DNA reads TGTGCCAGCAGCAGCCCGGACGGAGGGAATAATTCACCCCTCCACTTT. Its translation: CASSSPDGGNNSPLHF.

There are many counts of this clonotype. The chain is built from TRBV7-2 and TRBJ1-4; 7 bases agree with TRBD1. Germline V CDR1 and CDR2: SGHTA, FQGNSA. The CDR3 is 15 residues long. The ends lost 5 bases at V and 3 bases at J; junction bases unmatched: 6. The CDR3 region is CASSPPGTANEKLFF. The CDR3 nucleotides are TGTGCCAGCAGCCCGCCCGGGACAGCTAATGAAAAACTGTTTTTT.

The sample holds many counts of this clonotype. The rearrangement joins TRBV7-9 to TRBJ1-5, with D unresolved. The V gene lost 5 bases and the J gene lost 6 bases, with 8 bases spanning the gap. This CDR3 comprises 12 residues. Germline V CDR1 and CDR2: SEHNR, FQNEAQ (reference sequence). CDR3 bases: TGTGCCAGCAGCCGACGCGGTCAGCCCCAGCATTTT. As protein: CASSRRGQPQHF.

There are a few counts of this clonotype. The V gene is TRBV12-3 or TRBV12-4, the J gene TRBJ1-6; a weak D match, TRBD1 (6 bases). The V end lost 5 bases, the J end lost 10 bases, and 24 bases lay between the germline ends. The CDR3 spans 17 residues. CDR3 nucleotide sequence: TGTGCCAGCAGTCGCTCCCCAAAACCAGGGGTCGGCTCACCCCTCCACTTT. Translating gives CASSRSPKPGVGSPLHF.

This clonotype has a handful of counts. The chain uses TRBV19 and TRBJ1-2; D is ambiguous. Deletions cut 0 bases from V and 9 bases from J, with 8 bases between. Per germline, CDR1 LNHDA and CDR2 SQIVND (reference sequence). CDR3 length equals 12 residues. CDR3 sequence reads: CASSIDLHRYTF. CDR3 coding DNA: TGTGCCAGTAGTATAGATCTCCACCGCTACACCTTC.

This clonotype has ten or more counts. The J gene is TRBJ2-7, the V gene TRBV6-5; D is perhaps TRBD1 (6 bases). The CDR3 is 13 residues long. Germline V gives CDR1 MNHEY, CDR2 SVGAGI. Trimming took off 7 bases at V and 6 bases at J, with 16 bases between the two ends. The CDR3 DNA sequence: TGTGCCAGCACCCTAACCCAGGGGTCCGAGCAGTACTTC. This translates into CASTLTQGSEQYF.

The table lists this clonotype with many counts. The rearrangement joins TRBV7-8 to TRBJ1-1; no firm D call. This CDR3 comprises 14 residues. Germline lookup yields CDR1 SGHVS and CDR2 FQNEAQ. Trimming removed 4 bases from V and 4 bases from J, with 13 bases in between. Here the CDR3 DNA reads TGTGCCAGCAGCTCTTGGACGGCCCCCACTGAAGCTTTCTTT. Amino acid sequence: CASSSWTAPTEAFF.

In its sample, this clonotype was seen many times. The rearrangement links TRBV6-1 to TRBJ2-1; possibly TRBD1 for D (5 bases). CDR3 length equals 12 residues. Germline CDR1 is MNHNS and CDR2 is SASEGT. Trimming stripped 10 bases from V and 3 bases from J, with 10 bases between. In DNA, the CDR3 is TGTGCCACCGGACACCGCTACAATGAGCAGTTCTTC. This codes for CATGHRYNEQFF.

The CDR3 nucleotides are TGTGCCAGCAGTATGAGGGGTGGAGCAGATACGCAGTATTTT. As protein: CASSMRGGADTQYF. The chain combines TRBV6-1 with TRBJ2-3; TRBD1 or TRBD2 may be the D gene (5 bases each). With 5 bases removed from V and 4 bases from J, the gap between germline ends came to 13 bases. The CDR3 sequence is 14 residues long. The germline gives CDR1 MNHNS, CDR2 SASEGT.

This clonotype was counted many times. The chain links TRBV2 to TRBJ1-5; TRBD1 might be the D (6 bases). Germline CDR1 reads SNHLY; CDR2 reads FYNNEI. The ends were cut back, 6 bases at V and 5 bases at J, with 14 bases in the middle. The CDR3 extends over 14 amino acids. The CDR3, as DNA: TGTGCCAGCAGCGTTACAGGGAGCGATCAGCCCCAGCATTTT. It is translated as CASSVTGSDQPQHF.

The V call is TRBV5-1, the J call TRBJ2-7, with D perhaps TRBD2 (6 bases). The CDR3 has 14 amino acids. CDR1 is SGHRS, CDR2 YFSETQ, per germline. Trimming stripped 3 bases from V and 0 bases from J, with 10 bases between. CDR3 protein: CASSSTSISYEQYF. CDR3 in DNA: TGCGCCAGCAGCTCGACTAGTATCTCCTACGAGCAGTACTTC.

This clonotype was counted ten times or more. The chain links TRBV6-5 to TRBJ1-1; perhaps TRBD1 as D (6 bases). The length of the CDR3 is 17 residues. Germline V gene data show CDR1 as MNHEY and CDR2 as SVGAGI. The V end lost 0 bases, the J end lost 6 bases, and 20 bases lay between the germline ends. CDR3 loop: CASSYSMGGRTGAEAFF. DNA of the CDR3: TGTGCCAGCAGTTACTCGATGGGGGGCAGGACCGGGGCTGAAGCTTTCTTT.

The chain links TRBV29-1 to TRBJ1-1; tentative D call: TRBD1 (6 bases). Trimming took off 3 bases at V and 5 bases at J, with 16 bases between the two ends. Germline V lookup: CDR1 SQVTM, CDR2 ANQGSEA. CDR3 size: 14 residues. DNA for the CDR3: TGCAGCGTTGAGATTGGGGGCAAGGGTACTGAAGCTTTCTTT. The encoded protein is CSVEIGGKGTEAFF. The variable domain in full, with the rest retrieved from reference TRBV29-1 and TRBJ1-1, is SAVISQKPSRDICQRGTSLTIQCQVDSQVTMMFWYRQQPGQSLTLIATANQGSEATYESGFVIDKFPISRPNLTFSTLTVSNMSPEDSSIYLCSVEIGGKGTEAFFGQGTRLTVV.

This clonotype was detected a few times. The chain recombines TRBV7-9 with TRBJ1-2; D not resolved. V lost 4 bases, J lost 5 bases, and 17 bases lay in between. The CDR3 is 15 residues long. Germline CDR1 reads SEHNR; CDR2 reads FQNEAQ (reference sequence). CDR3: CASSSSAGYSYGYTF. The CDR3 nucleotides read TGTGCCAGCAGCTCATCCGCGGGGTACTCATATGGCTACACCTTC.

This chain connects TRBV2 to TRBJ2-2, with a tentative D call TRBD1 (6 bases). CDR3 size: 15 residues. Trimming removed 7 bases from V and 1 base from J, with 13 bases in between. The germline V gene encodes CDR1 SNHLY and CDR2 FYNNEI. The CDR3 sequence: CASKTGTMNTGELFF. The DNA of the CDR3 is TGTGCCAGCAAGACCGGGACAATGAACACCGGGGAGCTGTTTTTT.